The 3 T cell receptor beta chains given below trace back to one sample, sequenced in a study of blood T cells in healthy people across ages. A second PCR of 7 to 11 cycles used a sample-barcoded 5' primer and a J-beta primer mix. Each CDR3 protein is one row after TCRdb ran MiXCR on the 5' RACE reads. The sample shows about 540,000 distinct CDR3 sequences, 24% of them seen only once. These data were likewise used in another study, on T cells of mothers and their children.

Sequenced sample: blood. These receptors were taken from a boy aged 5 to 17 in good health.

This clonotype was detected only a few times. The chain links TRBV20-1 to TRBJ1-1; D is uncertain. The V end lost 3 bases, the J end lost 2 bases, and 13 bases lay between the germline ends. Germline lookup yields CDR1 DFQATT and CDR2 SNEGSKA (reference sequence). The CDR3 is 14 amino acids. This CDR3 reads CSARGRPGNTEAFF. The DNA for the CDR3 is TGCAGTGCTAGGGGCCGCCCGGGTAACACTGAAGCTTTCTTT.

J is TRBJ1-2 and V is TRBV12-3 or TRBV12-4; possibly TRBD1 for D (5 bases). The CDR3 runs 12 residues. Trimming stripped 5 bases from V and 8 bases from J, with 12 bases between. CDR3 DNA: TGTGCCAGCAGTCCCGAGTGGGGGGGCTACACCTTC. Its protein product is CASSPEWGGYTF.

The J gene is TRBJ2-3, the V gene TRBV7-3; D perhaps matches TRBD2 (7 bases). The CDR3 consists of 14 residues. Germline V gene sequence: CDR1 SGHTA, CDR2 FQGTGA. Trimming shortened V by 7 bases and J by 5 bases, and 16 bases separated the two germline ends. CDR3 DNA: TGTGCCAGCAAGGGGGGGCCTGATGGAGATACGCAGTATTTT. Encoded protein: CASKGGPDGDTQYF.